Below, 9 T cell receptor beta chains from the same sample are listed, as sequenced in a study of T cells in Graves' hyperthyroidism and ophthalmopathy. TCR beta CDR3 regions were amplified from RNA transcripts. Using the HTBI primer set, a first-round RT-PCR was run on the TCR CDR3. TCRdb reanalysed the multiplex PCR reads using MiXCR and keeps one entry per CDR3 protein. Here the sample spans roughly 560,000 distinct CDR3 sequences, under 15% being singletons. Material: blood. These TCRs come from a woman between 40 and 55 years old with Graves' ophthalmopathy.

This clonotype was detected a few times. The chain joins TRBV27 to TRBJ2-2, with D uncertain. Germline CDR1 and CDR2: MNHEY and SMNVEV (reference sequence). The ends were cut back, 5 bases at V and 5 bases at J, with 12 bases in the middle. The CDR3 runs 14 residues. This CDR3 reads CASSIVRETGELFF. The CDR3 nucleotides read TGTGCCAGCAGTATAGTTAGGGAAACCGGGGAGCTGTTTTTT.

This clonotype was seen ten or more times. The chain couples TRBV6-2 or TRBV6-3 to TRBJ2-5; 8 bases line up with TRBD1. This CDR3 has 14 residues. Looked up from germline, CDR1 is MNHEY and CDR2 is SVGEGT. J gave up 3 bases and V 4 bases, and 4 bases lay outside the gene matches. CDR3 sequence (DNA): TGTGCCAGCAGTTCCTTGACAGGGGAAGAGACCCAGTACTTC. This encodes CASSSLTGEETQYF.

This clonotype was seen at least ten times. The chain joins TRBV6-1 to TRBJ1-1, with no clear D. The CDR3 runs to 17 residues. Germline lookup yields CDR1 MNHNS and CDR2 SASEGT. V lost 3 bases and J lost 1, with 18 bases in between. The CDR3 reads CASSEVGRRLPNTEAFF. DNA of the CDR3: TGTGCCAGCAGTGAGGTCGGCAGGCGCCTACCGAACACTGAAGCTTTCTTT.

This clonotype was recorded at least ten times. The chain has TRBV11-2 and TRBJ1-1, with unresolved D. CDR1 is SGHAT, CDR2 FQNNGV, per germline. V gave up 5 bases and J gave up 1 base, with 14 bases separating them. The CDR3 runs 15 residues. The CDR3 here is CASSPPGHRNTEAFF. The CDR3 DNA reads TGTGCCAGCAGCCCGCCCGGTCACAGGAACACTGAAGCTTTCTTT.

This clonotype has more than one count but fewer than ten. The chain recombines TRBV27 with TRBJ2-7; TRBD1 aligns across 10 bases. With V trimmed by 6 bases and J by 2 bases, 4 bases remained unmatched. The germline V gene has CDR1 MNHEY and CDR2 SMNVEV (reference sequence). The CDR3 runs 14 residues. CDR3 sequence: CASRKDRGAYEQYF. The CDR3 coding sequence is TGTGCCAGCAGAAAGGACAGGGGGGCCTACGAGCAGTACTTC.

In its sample, this clonotype was seen many times. The rearrangement links TRBV28 to TRBJ2-2, with 11 bases matching TRBD2. Trimming removed 6 bases from V and 7 bases from J; junction bases left unmatched: 7. The CDR3 covers 15 residues. In germline, CDR1 is MDHEN, CDR2 SYDVKM. CDR3: CASSPTSGKGGELFF. CDR3 sequence (DNA): TGTGCCAGCAGCCCGACTAGCGGGAAAGGCGGGGAGCTGTTTTTT.

Ten or more counts support this clonotype. V and J are TRBV15 and TRBJ2-2, with D perhaps TRBD1 (6 bases). Trimming shortened V by 5 bases and J by 7 bases, and 17 bases separated the two germline ends. This CDR3 is 15 amino acids long. Germline loops: CDR1 LNHNV, CDR2 YYDKDF (reference sequence). CDR3: CATSGNRDGGGELFF. The CDR3 bases are TGTGCCACCAGCGGCAACAGGGACGGCGGCGGGGAGCTGTTTTTT.

This clonotype has a count of ten or more. V is TRBV28 and J is TRBJ2-5, with 10 bases matching TRBD2. The germline CDR1 and CDR2 sequences are MDHEN and SYDVKM. CDR3 length equals 17 residues. V lost 5 bases to trimming and J lost 1 base; unmatched junction nucleotides: 10. This CDR3 is CASSLPPGTSAQETQYF. The CDR3 DNA follows: TGTGCCAGCAGTCTCCCGCCCGGGACTAGCGCCCAAGAGACCCAGTACTTC. Full variable domain (missing parts from reference TRBV28 and TRBJ2-5): DVKVTQSSRYLVKRTGEKVFLECVQDMDHENMFWYRQDPGLGLRLIYFSYDVKMKEKGDIPEGYSVSREKKERFSLILESASTNQTSMYLCASSLPPGTSAQETQYFGPGTRLLVL.

This clonotype was detected many times. The genes are TRBV24-1 and TRBJ1-3, with TRBD1 matching 7 bases. Germline V CDR1 and CDR2: KGHDR, SFDVKD. The trim removed 5 bases at V and 2 bases at J, leaving 8 bases unmatched. This CDR3 has 16 residues. In DNA, the CDR3 is TGTGCCACCAGTGCCCCGGGACAGTTCGCTGGAAACACCATATATTTT. Translating gives CATSAPGQFAGNTIYF.